This TCR beta chain was retrieved from a study of T cells in Graves' hyperthyroidism and ophthalmopathy. Lactation, pregnancy, other autoimmune disease or uncontrolled infection led to exclusion of patients. Regions amplified from RNA transcripts were the TCR beta CDR3 regions. During a first-round RT-PCR of the TCR CDR3, the HTBI primer set was used. TCRdb processed the multiplex PCR reads anew with MiXCR; each CDR3 protein has one entry. The profile shows about 700,000 distinct CDR3 sequences, less than 45% of them singletons. Whole-study results and caveats: Onset of ophthalmopathy came a median around 6.5 months after the model predicted it. From stable hyperthyroidism, ophthalmopathy was set apart by a 13 V-J model.

The table lists this clonotype with a few counts. Its antigen is as yet unknown. The V segment lost 4 bases and the J segment 1 base; nucleotides outside the gene matches: 21. Germline CDR1 ENHRY, CDR2 SYGVKD. This CDR3 is built from 20 residues. Sequenced input: peripheral blood or thyroid tissue (not recorded which). The sequence was collected from an adult man with Graves' disease, either hyperthyroidism or ophthalmopathy (not recorded which). V usage is TRBV10-3 and J usage is TRBJ1-1, with 7 bases matching TRBD1. CDR3 amino acids: CAISGTPRGGVPSENTEAFF. DNA for the CDR3: TGTGCCATCAGTGGGACCCCCAGGGGGGGCGTCCCATCCGAGAACACTGAAGCTTTCTTT.